This TCR beta chain was documented in a study of OX40 agonist ivuxolimab in advanced cancers. Study summary: Patients were dosed intravenously with ivuxolimab at 0.01 to 10 mg/kg every 2 weeks.

About this clone itself: Its antigen is as yet unknown.

Assay used: immunoSEQ multiplex PCR; TCRdb lists only in-frame clones, some missing. The sample contains 9,500 to 13,000 clones, 65% to 85% of which appear only once. Study-wide results and caveats: Compared with CD4+, CD8+ T cells on average had more expanded clones. Certain nonresponders likewise exhibited a low normalized T-cell clonal expansion. Among the least clonally expanded were partial responders at 0.1-3.0 mg/kg.

Between the trimmed V and J ends, which lost 4 bases and 4 bases, there was a span of 12 bases. Germline CDR1 is SGDLS and CDR2 is YYNGEE. This CDR3 is built from 14 residues. The source was CD4+ or CD8+ T cells sorted from blood, collected in a trial of the OX40 agonist ivuxolimab. The sequence was collected from an adult with an advanced solid tumor such as melanoma, head and neck, liver or kidney cancer. J is TRBJ1-3 and V is TRBV9, with D perhaps matching TRBD1 (5 bases). The CDR3 DNA sequence: TGTGCCAGCAGCCCCGTCGGGGACGGAAACACCATATATTTT. It codes for CASSPVGDGNTIYF.